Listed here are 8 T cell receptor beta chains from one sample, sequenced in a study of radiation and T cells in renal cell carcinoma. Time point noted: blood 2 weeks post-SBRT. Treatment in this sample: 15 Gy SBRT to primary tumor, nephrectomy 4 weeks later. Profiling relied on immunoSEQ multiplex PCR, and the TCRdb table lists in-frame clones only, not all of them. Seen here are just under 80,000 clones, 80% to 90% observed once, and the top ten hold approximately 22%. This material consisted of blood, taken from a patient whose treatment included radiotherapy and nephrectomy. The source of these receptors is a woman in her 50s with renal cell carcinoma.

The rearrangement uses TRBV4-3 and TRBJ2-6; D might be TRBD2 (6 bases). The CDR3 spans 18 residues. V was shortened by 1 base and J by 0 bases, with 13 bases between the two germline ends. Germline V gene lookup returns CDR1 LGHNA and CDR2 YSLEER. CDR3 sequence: CASSQVGTARSGANVLTF. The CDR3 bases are TGCGCCAGCAGCCAAGTAGGGACTGCTCGCTCTGGGGCCAACGTCCTGACTTTC.

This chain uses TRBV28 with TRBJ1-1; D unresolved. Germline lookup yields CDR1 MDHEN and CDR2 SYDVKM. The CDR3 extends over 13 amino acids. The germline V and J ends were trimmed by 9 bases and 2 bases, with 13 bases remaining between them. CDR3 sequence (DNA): TGTGCCAGTGAAATAGATGTCAACACTGAAGCTTTCTTT. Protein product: CASEIDVNTEAFF.

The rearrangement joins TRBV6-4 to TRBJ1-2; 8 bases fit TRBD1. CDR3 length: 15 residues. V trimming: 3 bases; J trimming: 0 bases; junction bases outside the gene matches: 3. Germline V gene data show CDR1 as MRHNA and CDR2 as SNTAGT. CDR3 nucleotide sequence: TGTGCCAGCAGTGAACAGGGGGGAGCTAACTATGGCTACACCTTC. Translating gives CASSEQGGANYGYTF.

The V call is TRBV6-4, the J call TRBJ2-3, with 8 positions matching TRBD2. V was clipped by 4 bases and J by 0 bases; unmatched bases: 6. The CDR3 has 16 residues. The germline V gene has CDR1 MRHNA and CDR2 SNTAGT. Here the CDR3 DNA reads TGTGCCAGCAGTGTGGGACTAGGAGGGAGCACAGATACGCAGTATTTT. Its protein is CASSVGLGGSTDTQYF.

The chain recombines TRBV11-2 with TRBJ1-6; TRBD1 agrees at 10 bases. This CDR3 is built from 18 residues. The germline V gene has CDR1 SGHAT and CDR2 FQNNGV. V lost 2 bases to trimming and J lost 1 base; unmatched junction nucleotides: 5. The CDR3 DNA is TGTGCCAGCAGCTTACTTGGGACAGGGGAATCCTATAATTCACCCCTCCACTTT. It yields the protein CASSLLGTGESYNSPLHF.

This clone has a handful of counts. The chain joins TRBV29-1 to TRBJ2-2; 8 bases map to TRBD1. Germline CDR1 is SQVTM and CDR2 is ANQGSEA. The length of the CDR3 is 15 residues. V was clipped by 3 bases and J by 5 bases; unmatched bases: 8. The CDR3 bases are TGCAGCGTTGAGGGCAGGGGGCGTTCGACCGGGGAGCTGTTTTTT. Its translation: CSVEGRGRSTGELFF.

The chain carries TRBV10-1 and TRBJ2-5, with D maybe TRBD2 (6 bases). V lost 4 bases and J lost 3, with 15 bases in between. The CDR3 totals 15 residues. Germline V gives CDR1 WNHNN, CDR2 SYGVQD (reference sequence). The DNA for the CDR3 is TGCGCCAGCAGTGCAGTAGGGGAGGTGAAAGAGACCCAGTACTTC. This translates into CASSAVGEVKETQYF.

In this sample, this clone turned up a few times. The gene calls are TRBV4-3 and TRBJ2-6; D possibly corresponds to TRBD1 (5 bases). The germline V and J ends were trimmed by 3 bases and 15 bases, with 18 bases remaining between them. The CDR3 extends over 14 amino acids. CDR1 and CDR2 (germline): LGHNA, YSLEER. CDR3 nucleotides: TGCGCCAGCAGCCATCCCTTTGGACACCCGGGCCTGACTTTC. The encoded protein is CASSHPFGHPGLTF.